The sequence of this T cell receptor beta chain was determined in a study of human T cells and chemical hapten exposure (TCRdb year 2021). Background for the entire study: For sensitization, 2% DPC in acetone was applied to a 2 cm by 2 cm area of upper inner arm skin. The mostly female patient cohort included alopecia areata with under or over 50% scalp involvement, alopecia totalis and alopecia universalis. Libraries were pooled for sequencing, and per-sample TCR yields varied mainly because of small differences in library volumes within the pool. Patch testing was done on the upper back using Finn chambers containing 0.01% DPC, and results were scored after 6 days according to International Contact Dermatitis Research Group standards. This study followed changes in the peripheral blood TCR repertoire in vivo during primary and secondary sensitization of alopecia patients to the hapten diphenylcyclopropenone (DPC). Approximately 30 alopecia patients provided blood for TCR sequencing at one to four time points (pre-sensitization, 2, 6 and 24 weeks). Patient blood was sampled pre-sensitization (week 0) and at 2, 6 and about 24 weeks after DPC sensitization. Throughout the approximately 26-week study period, patients were also given weekly therapeutic DPC doses on the scalp.

CDR1 and CDR2, looked up from the germline V gene, are SGHRS and YFSETQ. At the junction V is shortened by 0 bases and J by 2 bases; bases outside the gene matches: 6. Including the terminal cysteine and phenylalanine, the CDR3 comprises 16 residues. CDR3 DNA is the only sequence kept; it has 48 bases, read in frame from the first base. The table lists this clonotype with many counts. Its antigen is still unknown. Nothing much larger sits one base from this clone, and base qualities are not available. What the time point label conveys for this sample: patch test 1, 2 weeks after DPC sensitization. Read against the paper, the sample's treatment or condition label means: therapeutic diphenylcyclopropenone sensitization with weekly scalp DPC. Blood at each patch-test visit was drawn before the patch test was applied. Eligible patients were aged 18 to 70, diagnosed with alopecia, deemed suitable for DPC therapy, and excluded if pregnant. Total RNA was extracted from unfractionated whole blood that had been collected in Tempus Blood RNA tubes.

Library preparation used RACE. The reads were generated on a NextSeq 500. During library preparation, unique molecular identifiers were attached to individual cDNA molecules so that TCRs could be counted quantitatively and reproducibly. Each blood RNA sample was used to sequence both TCR alpha and TCR beta chains. The source study handled its data this way. A median of about 89,000 TCRs per sample was observed, with a range of about 23,224 to 750,000. V, J and CDR3 annotation of the TCR reads was carried out using the Decombinator software suite. To make PS versus PT1 abundance plots, every sample was subsampled to the same number of TCRs (28,000). Expanded TCRs were defined as absent before sensitization and observed at least eight times at the 2-week time point. TCRdb itself trimmed the public reads at Q25 with fastp, ran MiXCR and retained productive beta chains. Every distinct CDR3 protein forms one entry, paired with its most common genes and DNA. The V and J calls and clone size are TCRdb's, not the authors'. This sample gives more than 100,000 distinct CDR3 sequences in total; 12% to 15% of them show up just once. The biggest ten clones account for about 0.9% of the sample.

Points the paper makes about the study in general: A positive correlation was found between the number of PT1 expanded TCRs and patch test score, with significance reached at thresholds 8, 16 and 32 but not 4. Significantly more large CDR3 similarity clusters were formed by expanded TCRs than by pre-sensitization or healthy control sets, consistent with antigen-driven responses. After repeated subsampling, the strength of the expansion versus patch-test correlation and the threshold at which it became significant changed. DPC sensitization did not change the number of TCRs with a frequency above 1 in 1000, and there was no evidence of changes in global repertoire structure. All patients had alopecia, a presumed autoimmune disease, so their immune response might differ from that of healthy individuals.

The clonotype was recovered from a man younger than 30 with alopecia areata. Some clones in this sample may be carry-over from other donors' samples. In this chain, TRBV5-1 is recombined with TRBJ1-2, and 8 bases in between align with TRBD1. Here the sequenced sample was whole blood, taken in connection with sensitization to the hapten diphenylcyclopropenone (DPC). In nucleotides, the sequence is TGCGCCAGCAGCTTGGGTCGACAGGGGAGGAACTATGGCTACACCTTC. It codes for CASSLGRQGRNYGYTF.